One and the same sample provided the 24 T cell receptor beta chains below, sequenced in a study of monozygotic twins with cystic fibrosis. Produced via immunoSEQ multiplex PCR; TCRdb's table is partial and in-frame only. This sample has 11,000 to 15,000 clones, with 80% to 90% found just once. Sequenced sample: blood. These receptors were collected from a boy younger than 18 with cystic fibrosis.

This chain links TRBV19 with TRBJ2-1; TRBD2 aligns across 16 bases. V was clipped by 7 bases and J by 7 bases; unmatched bases: 7. The CDR3 sequence is 16 residues long. Germline values: CDR1 LNHDA, CDR2 SQIVND (reference sequence). The CDR3 region has the DNA TGTGCCAGTAAGGGACTAGCGGGGGGGCCTAAGAATGAGCAGTTCTTC. Translating gives CASKGLAGGPKNEQFF.

The CDR3 DNA sequence: TGTGCCAGCACTATGGGGAGGGGGTACGAGCAGTACTTC. Translation: CASTMGRGYEQYF. This rearrangement joins TRBV6-1 to TRBJ2-7; TRBD2 is a possible D gene (7 bases). Trimming removed 7 bases at V and 4 bases at J, with 14 bases between. Germline lookup yields CDR1 MNHNS and CDR2 SASEGT. The length of the CDR3 is 13 residues.

In nucleotides, the CDR3 is TGTGCCAGCAGTTCTAGGGACAGGGGTGGGAATACGCAGTATTTT. It translates to CASSSRDRGGNTQYF. J is TRBJ2-3 and V is TRBV28; 10 bases are a match to TRBD1. V lost 4 bases and J lost 7; bases outside the gene matches: 8. There are 15 residues in the CDR3. From germline, CDR1 is MDHEN and CDR2 SYDVKM.

This chain's CDR3 is CASSRGLPRTGVTGELFF. CDR3 in DNA: TGCGCCAGCAGTCGAGGACTTCCGAGGACAGGGGTCACCGGGGAGCTGTTTTTT. V is TRBV23-1 and J is TRBJ2-2; 9 bases align to TRBD1. TRBV23-1 is flagged as an ORF with uncertain function. CDR3 length: 18 residues. J gave up 4 bases and V 4 bases, and 13 bases lay outside the gene matches.

DNA for the CDR3: TGTGCCAGTAAAGGGACATTTTACGGCACAGATACGCAGTATTTT. Encoded protein: CASKGTFYGTDTQYF. V is TRBV19 and J is TRBJ2-3; D is possibly TRBD1 (6 bases). V shed 7 bases and J shed 1 base, with 15 bases lying between them. Per the germline V gene, CDR1 is LNHDA and CDR2 is SQIVND (reference sequence). This CDR3 has 15 residues.

Only one count was recorded for this clone. The rearrangement uses TRBV7-8 and TRBJ1-5; the D is unclear. The CDR3 runs to 14 residues. The germline CDR1 and CDR2 sequences are SGHVS and FQNEAQ. Between the trimmed V and J ends, which lost 5 bases and 0 bases, there was a span of 8 bases. The CDR3 DNA is TGTGCCAGCAGCACCCAGGTTAGCAATCAGCCCCAGCATTTT. Residues: CASSTQVSNQPQHF.

The chain is built from TRBV6-1 and TRBJ2-5; possible D gene TRBD1, 7 bases. Germline V lookup: CDR1 MNHNS, CDR2 SASEGT. The CDR3 covers 13 residues. Trimming took 5 bases from V and 5 from J, leaving 12 bases between them. DNA of the CDR3: TGTGCCAGCAGTCTGACAGGGAGGGAGACCCAGTACTTC. It is translated as CASSLTGRETQYF.

This chain connects TRBV27 to TRBJ1-5; D gene ambiguous. Trimming pared 6 bases from V and 3 bases from J, leaving 12 bases between. Germline V gene sequence: CDR1 MNHEY, CDR2 SMNVEV (reference sequence). The CDR3 sequence is 14 residues long. The CDR3, as DNA: TGTGCCAGCAGACCTGGACGGCACAATCAGCCCCAGCATTTT. This translates into CASRPGRHNQPQHF.

A few counts support this clone. The genes are TRBV10-3 and TRBJ1-1; no clear D gene. Germline V lookup: CDR1 ENHRY, CDR2 SYGVKD. CDR3 length: 14 amino acids. V was clipped by 2 bases and J by 3 bases, with 10 bases between them. Here the CDR3 reads CAISERRRDTEAFF. The CDR3 DNA sequence: TGTGCCATCAGTGAGCGACGCCGGGACACTGAAGCTTTCTTT.

This chain links TRBV25-1 with TRBJ2-7, with D maybe TRBD1 (6 bases). Trimming removed 8 bases at V and 5 bases at J, with 22 bases between. The CDR3 consists of 15 residues. CDR1 MGHDK and CDR2 SYGVNS come from the germline V gene. The DNA for the CDR3 is TGTGCCAGCTCCCTCAGACAGGCTAATCGGGACGAGCAGTACTTC. Amino acids: CASSLRQANRDEQYF.

The V gene is TRBV5-4, the J gene TRBJ2-7; D gene ambiguous. This CDR3 spans 15 amino acids. Germline values: CDR1 SGHNT, CDR2 YYREEE (reference sequence). The V and J ends lost 3 bases and 4 bases respectively, with 17 bases between them. CDR3 protein: CASSSQVGKGYEQYF. The CDR3 DNA is TGTGCCAGCAGCTCTCAAGTGGGAAAAGGTTACGAGCAGTACTTC.

The chain recombines TRBV9 with TRBJ2-3; D possibly corresponds to TRBD2 (5 bases). This CDR3 region has 15 residues. V lost 0 bases to trimming and J lost 4 bases, with 12 bases between them. Germline CDR1 SGDLS, CDR2 YYNGEE. CDR3 region: CASSVEEGRADTQYF. CDR3 DNA: TGTGCCAGCAGCGTAGAAGAGGGTCGGGCAGATACGCAGTATTTT.

The CDR3 protein is CASSLLDKLNEQYF. The CDR3 DNA reads as TGTGCCAGCAGCTTGCTTGACAAATTGAACGAGCAGTACTTC. The chain carries TRBV5-8 and TRBJ2-7; D remains ambiguous. V lost 1 base to trimming and J lost 5 bases, with 13 bases between them. In germline, CDR1 is SGHTS, CDR2 YDEGEE. CDR3 length: 14 amino acids.

The V call is TRBV28, the J call TRBJ2-7; D might be TRBD2 (6 bases). Germline V gene sequence: CDR1 MDHEN, CDR2 SYDVKM. The CDR3 totals 16 residues. V lost 1 base, J lost 0 bases, and 13 bases lay in between. CDR3: CASSLFGRGISYEQYF. The DNA for the CDR3 is TGTGCCAGCAGTTTATTCGGGCGCGGGATCTCCTACGAGCAGTACTTC.

The chain links TRBV20-1 to TRBJ2-4; D ambiguous. The CDR3 runs 11 residues. V lost 5 bases, J lost 5 bases, and 7 bases lay in between. CDR1 and CDR2 (germline): DFQATT, SNEGSKA (reference sequence). The CDR3 reads CSAGRENIQYF. DNA of the CDR3: TGCAGTGCTGGCCGTGAAAACATTCAGTACTTC.

The J gene is TRBJ2-2, the V gene TRBV7-9; possibly TRBD1 for D (5 bases). The CDR3 consists of 12 residues. Trimming took 6 bases from V and 10 from J, leaving 12 bases between them. Germline V gives CDR1 SEHNR, CDR2 FQNEAQ (reference sequence). CDR3 sequence reads: CASSSGSKELFF. The CDR3 nucleotides are TGTGCCAGCAGTTCAGGGTCTAAGGAGCTGTTTTTT.

CDR3 sequence reads: CASSPGRTDTQYF. DNA of the CDR3: TGTGCCAGCTCACCGGGGCGCACAGATACGCAGTATTTT. The V call is TRBV18, the J call TRBJ2-3; D may be TRBD1 (5 bases). The germline V gene encodes CDR1 KGHSH and CDR2 LQKENI. The CDR3 spans 13 residues. Trimming took 3 bases from V and 1 from J, leaving 5 bases between them.

This clone is a singleton in its sample. This chain uses TRBV18 with TRBJ2-1; TRBD1 matches at 10 bases. V was clipped by 4 bases and J by 1 base; unmatched bases: 4. The CDR3 sequence is 16 residues long. Germline CDR1 is KGHSH and CDR2 is LQKENI. The CDR3 sequence is CASSRQGALSYNEQFF. CDR3 bases: TGTGCCAGCTCACGACAGGGGGCGTTGTCCTACAATGAGCAGTTCTTC.

The chain uses TRBV27 and TRBJ2-7, with 7 bases lining up with TRBD1. CDR1 and CDR2 from the germline V gene are MNHEY and SMNVEV (reference sequence). The CDR3 extends over 17 amino acids. With V trimmed by 5 bases and J by 4 bases, 17 bases remained unmatched. In DNA form, the CDR3 reads TGTGCCAGCAGTCAATTTCTAACAGGGGCCATAGGATACGAGCAGTACTTC. This translates into CASSQFLTGAIGYEQYF.

The rearrangement links TRBV5-1 to TRBJ2-3; 10 nucleotides agree with TRBD2. CDR3 size: 16 residues. Trimming took 4 bases from V and 0 from J; bases not matched to a gene: 5. CDR1 SGHRS and CDR2 YFSETQ come from the germline V gene. CDR3: CASSLALAGSTDTQYF. CDR3 bases: TGCGCCAGCAGCCTAGCACTAGCGGGAAGCACAGATACGCAGTATTTT.

The V gene is TRBV9, the J gene TRBJ2-5; the D is unclear. Germline CDR1 SGDLS, CDR2 YYNGEE. Trimming shortened V by 4 bases and J by 5 bases, and 18 bases separated the two germline ends. The CDR3 extends over 15 amino acids. For the CDR3, the DNA is TGTGCCAGCAGCTCAATAGTATGTGTTTGGGAGACCCAGTACTTC. Its protein product is CASSSIVCVWETQYF.

The chain joins TRBV9 to TRBJ1-2; 8 bases are shared with TRBD1. Germline trimming cut 0 bases from V and 4 bases from J; bases unmatched to any gene: 5. This CDR3 is 15 amino acids long. Looked up from germline, CDR1 is SGDLS and CDR2 is YYNGEE. In DNA form, the CDR3 reads TGTGCCAGCAGCGTAGCAGGGACAGGACCCTATGGCTACACCTTC. Protein product: CASSVAGTGPYGYTF. Full variable domain (rest looked up from reference TRBV9 and TRBJ1-2): DSGVTQTPKHLITATGQRVTLRCSPRSGDLSVYWYQQSLDQGLQFLIQYYNGEERAKGNILERFSAQQFPDLHSELNLSSLELGDSALYFCASSVAGTGPYGYTFGSGTRLTVV.

The chain combines TRBV9 with TRBJ2-3; 9 nucleotides align to TRBD2. The junction had 12 bases not matched to a gene; V was cut back by 4 bases and J by 0 bases. Germline V gene lookup returns CDR1 SGDLS and CDR2 YYNGEE. CDR3 length equals 18 residues. The CDR3 nucleotides read TGTGCCAGCAGCCCTTCGGGGGCTAGCGGGACTAGCACAGATACGCAGTATTTT. This encodes CASSPSGASGTSTDTQYF.

This clone is a singleton in its sample. The gene calls are TRBV7-9 and TRBJ2-2; 8 bases align to TRBD2. With V trimmed by 4 bases and J by 6 bases, 1 base remained unmatched. The CDR3 runs 13 residues. The germline gives CDR1 SEHNR, CDR2 FQNEAQ (reference sequence). The CDR3 here is CASSSGGAGELFF. CDR3 in DNA: TGTGCCAGCAGCTCGGGAGGGGCCGGGGAGCTGTTTTTT.